The source of this T cell receptor beta chain is a study of T cell repertoires in cytomegalovirus infection. TCRdb re-analysed the reads in MiXCR, keeping a single row per CDR3 protein. Among more than 500,000 distinct CDR3 sequences listed, 16% were seen once. The material sequenced was CD8+ T cells from PBMCs. The clonotype was recovered from a human donor in good health (CMV status not recorded). Some clones in this sample may be carry-over from other donors' samples.

CDR3 coding DNA: TGCAGTGCTTCGACAGACTACGAGCAGTACTTC. Amino acids: CSASTDYEQYF. V is TRBV20-1 and J is TRBJ2-7, with a possible D match to TRBD1 (5 bases). The germline V gene encodes CDR1 DFQATT and CDR2 SNEGSKA (reference sequence). V was clipped by 5 bases and J by 3 bases, with 8 bases between them. The CDR3 has 11 amino acids.